This T cell receptor beta chain is from a study of cytotoxic CD8 clonotypes in ibrutinib-treated CLL. Study as a whole: Of the patients, about a dozen were relapsed/refractory, about 16 treatment-naive and about 17 IGHV unmutated. Sequencing produced an average of roughly 230,000 productive templates and more than 90,000 productive rearrangements per sample. Study-wide results and limits: Clonality rose at ibrutinib response and fell back toward baseline at progression. With treatment, public clonotypes, which were uncommon, either contracted or remained stable.

Here immunoSEQ multiplex PCR was the method, and the copy in TCRdb shows in-frame clones only, minus some. The sample includes about 97,000 clones, roughly three quarters seen only once; the top ten take about 22%. The CDR3 covers 11 residues. Trimming took 6 bases from V and 3 from J, leaving 8 bases between them. CDR1 is DFQATT, CDR2 SNEGSKA, per germline (reference sequence). Comments on this clone: The antigen is unknown.

The gene calls are TRBV20-1 and TRBJ2-5; tentatively, D is TRBD1 (5 bases). Here the sequenced sample was PBMCs, taken after 24 months of ibrutinib treatment. The TCR sequence derives from a human donor with chronic lymphocytic leukemia. The CDR3 here is CSASTEETQYF. The CDR3 DNA sequence: TGCAGTGCCTCGACAGAAGAGACCCAGTACTTC.